The next 23 T cell receptor beta chains were all read from a single sample in a study of blood T cell repertoires in COVID-19. Profiled with immunoSEQ multiplex PCR; TCRdb holds only in-frame clones, not every one. The sample holds about 87,000 clones, about 85% seen once. What was sequenced was peripheral blood. Every receptor here comes from a woman aged 80 or over with COVID-19, enrolled during active disease.

The V and J genes are TRBV6-2 or TRBV6-3 and TRBJ1-6; 9 bases are a match to TRBD1. There are 16 residues in the CDR3. After removal of 1 base from V and 8 bases from J, the junction contained 6 bases not matched to a gene. Germline CDR1 and CDR2: MNHEY and SVGEGT. CDR3 nucleotide sequence: TGTGCCAGCAGTTACTGGGGGGACAGGGCTGATTCACCCCTCCACTTT. Encoded protein: CASSYWGDRADSPLHF.

This clone was seen a handful of times. The V call is TRBV5-5, the J call TRBJ1-1; possible D gene TRBD1, 6 bases. The CDR3 consists of 15 residues. V lost 3 bases and J lost 5, with 17 bases in between. The germline gives CDR1 SGHKS, CDR2 YYEKEE (reference sequence). CDR3 sequence: CASSWRITGWTEAFF. CDR3 coding DNA: TGTGCCAGCAGCTGGAGGATTACAGGGTGGACTGAAGCTTTCTTT.

This chain connects TRBV7-9 to TRBJ2-3; 10 nucleotides line up with TRBD2. V lost 5 bases to trimming and J lost 4 bases; unmatched junction nucleotides: 9. Per germline, CDR1 SEHNR and CDR2 FQNEAQ (reference sequence). The length of the CDR3 is 16 residues. CDR3 sequence (DNA): TGTGCCAGCAGCCCGTACCGGACTAGCGGCGCAGATACGCAGTATTTT. It is translated as CASSPYRTSGADTQYF.

The chain links TRBV7-3 to TRBJ2-7, with TRBD1 matching over 9 bases. The V gene's germline CDR1 is SGHTA and CDR2 FQGTGA. Unmatched junction bases numbered 5, after V lost 3 bases and J lost 2 bases. The CDR3 has 15 residues. CDR3 amino acids: CASSFGTGPTYEQYF. The CDR3 nucleotides are TGTGCCAGCAGCTTCGGGACAGGGCCTACCTACGAGCAGTACTTC.

V is TRBV4-2 and J is TRBJ1-5; 7 nucleotides agree with TRBD1. Germline values: CDR1 LGHNA, CDR2 YNFKEQ. V gave up 1 base and J gave up 2 bases; unmatched junction bases: 14. The CDR3 extends over 19 amino acids. The CDR3 region is CASSQVSTGQNGRNQPQHF. In DNA, the CDR3 is TGTGCCAGCAGCCAAGTGTCGACAGGGCAGAATGGGCGCAATCAGCCCCAGCATTTT.

The genes are TRBV6-2 or TRBV6-3 and TRBJ2-5; the match to TRBD2 covers 13 bases. The germline V gene has CDR1 MNHEY and CDR2 SVGEGT. This CDR3 spans 15 amino acids. V gave up 2 bases and J gave up 3 bases; unmatched junction bases: 0. CDR3 protein: CASSYGLAGEETQYF. CDR3 coding DNA: TGTGCCAGCAGTTACGGACTAGCGGGAGAAGAGACCCAGTACTTC.

The V and J genes are TRBV5-4 and TRBJ2-2; the match to TRBD1 covers 11 bases. There are 16 residues in the CDR3. Losses at the gene ends were 2 bases for V and 3 bases for J; bases not matched to a gene: 3. Per the germline V gene, CDR1 is SGHNT and CDR2 is YYREEE (reference sequence). CDR3 sequence reads: CASSFGQGAHTGELFF. The DNA of the CDR3 is TGTGCCAGCAGCTTTGGACAGGGGGCTCACACCGGGGAGCTGTTTTTT.

This clone appeared a few times. V usage is TRBV10-2 and J usage is TRBJ1-6; 8 bases are a match to TRBD1. Germline-derived CDR1 and CDR2 are WSHSY and SAAADI. The CDR3 is made up of 16 amino acids. Trimming removed 1 base from V and 7 bases from J; junction bases left unmatched: 6. The CDR3 region is CASSELGTGLNSPLHF. The CDR3 coding sequence is TGCGCCAGCAGTGAGTTGGGGACAGGTCTAAATTCACCCCTCCACTTT.

Here the CDR3 reads CASSWGGMGSYEQYF. The CDR3 coding sequence is TGTGCCAGCAGTTGGGGGGGCATGGGGTCCTACGAGCAGTACTTC. This chain connects TRBV28 to TRBJ2-7; possibly TRBD2 for D (7 bases). Trimming pared 4 bases from V and 1 base from J, leaving 14 bases between. This CDR3 is built from 15 residues. Germline CDR1 MDHEN, CDR2 SYDVKM.

The CDR3 reads CASSKRTGGNQPQHF. CDR3 in DNA: TGTGCCAGCAGCAAACGGACAGGGGGAAATCAGCCCCAGCATTTT. This chain uses TRBV28 with TRBJ1-5; 10 bases fit TRBD1. Trimming at V came to 6 bases and at J to 4 bases, leaving 6 bases not matched to a gene. This CDR3 spans 15 amino acids. Germline CDR1 and CDR2: MDHEN and SYDVKM.

This clone has a single count. The chain has TRBV7-2 and TRBJ2-3; D gene uncertain. This CDR3 contains 12 residues. Germline assignment: CDR1 SGHTA and CDR2 FQGNSA. V lost 5 bases and J lost 1, with 4 bases in between. The CDR3, as DNA: TGTGCCAGCAGCACTCGCACAGATACGCAGTATTTT. It specifies CASSTRTDTQYF.

The chain is built from TRBV30 and TRBJ1-1, with a weak D call TRBD1 (5 bases). Germline V gene lookup returns CDR1 GTSNPN and CDR2 SVGIG (reference sequence). This CDR3 comprises 13 residues. V dropped 0 bases and J dropped 7 bases, with 12 bases sitting between them. Here the CDR3 reads CAWSVDGGYEAFF. The CDR3 nucleotides are TGTGCCTGGAGTGTTGACGGGGGGTATGAAGCTTTCTTT.

J is TRBJ2-7 and V is TRBV11-2, with 8 nucleotides matching TRBD2. There are 15 residues in the CDR3. Germline V gene data show CDR1 as SGHAT and CDR2 as FQNNGV. The trim removed 1 base at V and 4 bases at J, leaving 6 bases unmatched. The CDR3 DNA reads TGTGCCAGCAGCTTAGGAGCGGGAGCGTTGTACGAGCAGTACTTC. Amino acids: CASSLGAGALYEQYF.

The CDR3 sequence is CASTETSGSPGELFF. DNA for the CDR3: TGTGCCAGCACAGAAACTAGCGGGAGTCCCGGGGAGCTGTTTTTT. The J gene is TRBJ2-2, the V gene TRBV2; 11 nucleotides line up with TRBD2. The germline gives CDR1 SNHLY, CDR2 FYNNEI. J was trimmed by 6 bases and V by 7 bases; bases with no gene match: 7. This CDR3 is built from 15 residues. The whole variable domain, filled in from reference TRBV2 and TRBJ2-2, reads EPEVTQTPSHQVTQMGQEVILRCVPISNHLYFYWYRQILGQKVEFLVSFYNNEISEKSEIFDDQFSVERPDGSNFTLKIRSTKLEDSAMYFCASTETSGSPGELFFGEGSRLTVL.

The V and J genes are TRBV18 and TRBJ1-6, with no clear D. Germline CDR1 reads KGHSH; CDR2 reads LQKENI. The CDR3 is made up of 16 amino acids. The ends were cut back, 3 bases at V and 7 bases at J, with 16 bases in the middle. CDR3 DNA: TGTGCCAGCTCACCCCCGGCGGGGTCCGGGAATTCACCCCTCCACTTT. Its translation: CASSPPAGSGNSPLHF.

The V call is TRBV9, the J call TRBJ2-5, with TRBD2 identical over 7 bases. V gave up 4 bases and J gave up 4 bases; unmatched junction bases: 7. This CDR3 contains 14 residues. CDR1 and CDR2 (germline): SGDLS, YYNGEE. CDR3 bases: TGTGCCAGCAGCACGGGACTACCGCGAGAGACCCAGTACTTC. Translating it yields CASSTGLPRETQYF.

The V call is TRBV9, the J call TRBJ1-1; D might be TRBD1 (5 bases). V shed 7 bases and J shed 0 bases, with 13 bases lying between them. This CDR3 is 14 amino acids long. The germline gives CDR1 SGDLS, CDR2 YYNGEE. CDR3 protein: CASGAGPMNTEAFF. Written as DNA, the CDR3 is TGTGCCAGCGGAGCGGGACCTATGAACACTGAAGCTTTCTTT.

The chain employs TRBV27 and TRBJ2-1; TRBD1 agrees at 11 bases. This CDR3 comprises 17 residues. V trimming: 6 bases; J trimming: 2 bases; junction bases outside the gene matches: 9. CDR1 MNHEY and CDR2 SMNVEV come from the germline V gene (reference sequence). The CDR3 DNA follows: TGTGCCAGCAGGTCCGAACGGGGACAGGGGGCCTACAATGAGCAGTTCTTC. Translated: CASRSERGQGAYNEQFF.

The V gene is TRBV6-1, the J gene TRBJ1-1; D gene uncertain. This CDR3 region has 16 residues. Germline values: CDR1 MNHNS, CDR2 SASEGT. The ends were cut back, 4 bases at V and 0 bases at J, with 15 bases in the middle. CDR3 nucleotide sequence: TGTGCCAGCAGTGCCTTCGACATTCGGATGAACACTGAAGCTTTCTTT. Its protein is CASSAFDIRMNTEAFF.

This rearrangement joins TRBV6-1 to TRBJ1-1, with D possibly TRBD1 on 6 matching bases. The CDR3 has 15 residues. Germline lookup yields CDR1 MNHNS and CDR2 SASEGT. Trimming stripped 0 bases from V and 8 bases from J, with 16 bases between. CDR3 sequence: CASSEALMTGQEAFF. DNA for the CDR3: TGTGCCAGCAGTGAAGCTTTAATGACAGGTCAAGAAGCTTTCTTT.

This chain uses TRBV2 with TRBJ2-7; 13 bases line up with TRBD2. The CDR3 loop spans 17 amino acids. The ends lost 5 bases at V and 2 bases at J; junction bases unmatched: 9. Germline V gene data show CDR1 as SNHLY and CDR2 as FYNNEI. The CDR3 protein is CASSPEGLAGFTYEQYF. CDR3 sequence (DNA): TGTGCCAGCAGTCCCGAGGGACTAGCGGGATTTACCTACGAGCAGTACTTC.

The chain carries TRBV18 and TRBJ2-7, with TRBD2 identical over 13 bases. Germline loops: CDR1 KGHSH, CDR2 LQKENI. The CDR3 sequence is 16 residues long. Trimming cost V 5 bases and J 0 bases; bases outside gene matches: 4. The CDR3 sequence is CASSGLAGVSSYEQYF. As DNA, the CDR3 is TGTGCCAGCTCAGGACTAGCGGGGGTGAGCTCCTACGAGCAGTACTTC.

This rearrangement joins TRBV6-2 or TRBV6-3 to TRBJ2-3; weak D call: TRBD1 (6 bases). The germline V gene has CDR1 MNHEY and CDR2 SVGEGT. The CDR3 is 17 amino acids. The V gene lost 1 base and the J gene lost 1 base, with 15 bases spanning the gap. The CDR3 spells CASSYYRGGWGTDTQYF. Written as DNA, the CDR3 is TGTGCCAGCAGTTACTATCGAGGGGGTTGGGGCACAGATACGCAGTATTTT.